This T cell receptor beta chain was identified during a study of T-cell reconstitution after alpha-beta-depleted transplantation in children. Whole-study findings and limits: Several hundred rapidly expanded clones from non-depleted graft cells reportedly supplied alpha-beta T cells about two months post-transplant.

The library targeted TCRbeta and was prepared with unique molecular identifiers. Each CDR3 protein gets one entry after TCRdb re-called the PCR reads with MiXCR. The sample consists of roughly 570,000 distinct CDR3 sequences, 27% of them appearing once. In this sample, this clonotype turned up once. Its target is unknown. Since no conserved phenylalanine or tryptophan closes the CDR3, a read error is the likely cause. The CDR3 length is 15 residues. The V and J ends lost 4 bases and 4 bases, in that order; junction bases with no gene match: 4. From germline, CDR1 is MDHEN and CDR2 SYDVKM. This chain links TRBV28 with TRBJ1-3; 10 positions match TRBD1. Sequences were derived from PBMCs, sampled before TCRalphabeta/CD19-depleted stem cell transplant. This receptor was identified in a boy younger than two with Wiskott-Aldrich syndrome, due to receive a stem cell transplant. The DNA for the CDR3 is TGTGCCAGCAGTTCCCGACAGGGGGCCGGAAACACCATATATTCT. Its protein is CASSSRQGAGNTIYS.